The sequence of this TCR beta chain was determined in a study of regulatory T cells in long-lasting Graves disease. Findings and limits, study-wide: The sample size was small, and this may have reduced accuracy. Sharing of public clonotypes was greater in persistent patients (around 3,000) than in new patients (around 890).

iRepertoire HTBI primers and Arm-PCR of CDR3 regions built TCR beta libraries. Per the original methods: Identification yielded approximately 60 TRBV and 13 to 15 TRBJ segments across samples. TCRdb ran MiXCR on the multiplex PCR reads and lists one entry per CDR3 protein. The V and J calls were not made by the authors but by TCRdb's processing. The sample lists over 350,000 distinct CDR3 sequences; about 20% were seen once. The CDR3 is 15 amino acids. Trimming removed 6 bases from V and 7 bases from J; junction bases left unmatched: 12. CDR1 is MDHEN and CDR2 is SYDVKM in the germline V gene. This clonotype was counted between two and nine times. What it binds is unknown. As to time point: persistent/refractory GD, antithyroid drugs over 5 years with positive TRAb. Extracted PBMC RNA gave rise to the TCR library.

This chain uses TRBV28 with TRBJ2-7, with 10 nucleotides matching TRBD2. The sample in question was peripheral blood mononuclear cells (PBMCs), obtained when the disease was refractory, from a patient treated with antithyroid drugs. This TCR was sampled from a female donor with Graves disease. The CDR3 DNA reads TGTGCCAGCAGCCCCACAGCGGGAGGGCCGGGGGAGCAGTACTTC. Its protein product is CASSPTAGGPGEQYF.